This T cell receptor (beta chain) was sequenced for a study of Ad26.COV2.S vaccination and SARS-CoV-2 variants. For the study at large: Participants got Ad26.COV2.S intramuscularly, once or twice 56 days apart. Study-wide findings and caveats: Ad26.COV2.S recipients had broader spike-specific TCRs (P = 0.0014). Responses of T cells in total may have been underestimated by the TCR breadth and depth analyses.

Treatment defined: some 20 received Ad26.COV2.S at low or high dose, single or two shots; five or six received placebo; per-sample allocation not given. Sampling was done on day 63 after the first vaccine or placebo injection. Remarks on this clone: Its antigen is unidentified.

The V and J ends lost 5 bases and 2 bases, in that order; junction bases with no gene match: 12. CDR1 is SGHTA and CDR2 is FQGNSA in the germline V gene. CDR3 length equals 17 residues. Sequencing used immunoSEQ multiplex PCR; TCRdb keeps in-frame clones, though not all of them. The table has about 250,000 clones, approximately 89% seen once. The sequences come from peripheral blood, collected in a trial of Ad26.COV2.S vaccine versus placebo. The chain has TRBV7-2 and TRBJ1-2; 9 bases are a match to TRBD1. The receptor comes from a person aged 18 to 65 who received the Ad26.COV2.S COVID-19 vaccine or a placebo. The CDR3 loop reads CASSRLVSGTGNYGYTF. CDR3 nucleotide sequence: TGTGCCAGCAGCCGTCTTGTATCCGGGACAGGGAACTATGGCTACACCTTC.